One and the same sample provided the 8 T cell receptor beta chains below, sequenced in a study of radiotherapy plus CTLA-4 blockade in lung cancer. The table came from immunoSEQ multiplex PCR; TCRdb's copy has only in-frame clones and leaves some out. The table has about 85,000 clones, more than 75% seen once; the top ten hold 2% to 2.5%. This sample comprised peripheral blood, obtained from a patient treated with radiotherapy plus ipilimumab. The receptors here all came from a human donor with non-small cell lung cancer who had a partial response to radiotherapy plus ipilimumab.

CDR3 coding DNA: TGTGCCAGCAGTTACGGGGGGCGCAGGGGCACTGAAGCTTTCTTT. Amino acids: CASSYGGRRGTEAFF. The rearrangement uses TRBV28 and TRBJ1-1; TRBD1 might be the D (6 bases). The CDR3 has 15 residues. The germline V and J ends were trimmed by 4 bases and 4 bases, with 16 bases remaining between them. Germline-derived CDR1 and CDR2 are MDHEN and SYDVKM.

The chain carries TRBV19 and TRBJ1-1; 7 nucleotides match TRBD1. This CDR3 has 15 residues. Germline V gene sequence: CDR1 LNHDA, CDR2 SQIVND (reference sequence). Losses at the gene ends were 5 bases for V and 1 base for J; bases not matched to a gene: 7. The CDR3: CASSLHKGANTEAFF. As DNA, the CDR3 is TGTGCCAGTAGTCTGCACAAGGGGGCGAACACTGAAGCTTTCTTT.

V and J are TRBV18 and TRBJ1-5, with 10 bases lining up with TRBD1. V gave up 3 bases and J gave up 5 bases; unmatched junction bases: 4. The CDR3 contains 15 residues. From germline, CDR1 is KGHSH and CDR2 LQKENI. The DNA for the CDR3 is TGTGCCAGCTCACCGGGACAGGGGCCAGATCAGCCCCAGCATTTT. Translating gives CASSPGQGPDQPQHF.

This sequence joins TRBV28 and TRBJ2-5; no clear D. The CDR3 is made up of 12 amino acids. Trimming took off 7 bases at V and 3 bases at J, with 9 bases between the two ends. CDR1 MDHEN and CDR2 SYDVKM come from the germline V gene. The CDR3 spells CASTTGEETQYF. In nucleotides, the CDR3 is TGTGCCAGCACGACTGGAGAAGAGACCCAGTACTTC.

The chain employs TRBV5-5 and TRBJ2-5; TRBD1 matches 7 bases. The CDR3 has 15 residues. Germline V gene lookup returns CDR1 SGHKS and CDR2 YYEKEE (reference sequence). V gave up 2 bases and J gave up 5 bases; unmatched junction bases: 9. The CDR3 region has the DNA TGTGCCAGCAGCTTCGCCGAACAGGGGTGGGAGACCCAGTACTTC. It codes for CASSFAEQGWETQYF.

This clone was observed a single time. The chain has TRBV7-2 and TRBJ2-6; D is unresolved. Trimming shortened V by 3 bases and J by 0 bases, and 6 bases separated the two germline ends. This CDR3 has 15 amino acids. Looked up from germline, CDR1 is SGHTA and CDR2 is FQGNSA. The CDR3 DNA follows: TGTGCCAGCAGCTTCCAGATCTCTGGGGCCAACGTCCTGACTTTC. It codes for CASSFQISGANVLTF.

CDR3 sequence: CASSEGYRGNTDTQYF. CDR3 in DNA: TGTGCCAGCAGTGAAGGGTACAGGGGAAACACAGATACGCAGTATTTT. The chain employs TRBV25-1 and TRBJ2-3, with 7 bases lining up with TRBD1. The CDR3 is 16 amino acids. Trimming at V came to 2 bases and at J to 2 bases, leaving 7 bases not matched to a gene. Germline V gives CDR1 MGHDK, CDR2 SYGVNS.

V is TRBV28 and J is TRBJ1-2; TRBD1 might be the D (6 bases). V lost 8 bases and J 6 bases, leaving 10 bases between the germline ends. The CDR3 extends over 11 amino acids. Looked up from germline, CDR1 is MDHEN and CDR2 is SYDVKM. In DNA, the CDR3 is TGTGCCAGCGCAGGGGTAAATGGCTACACCTTC. Encoded protein: CASAGVNGYTF.